The present T cell receptor beta chain was sequenced within a study of T cells in Graves' hyperthyroidism and ophthalmopathy. General study points: Most thyroid clonotypes expanded above 0.001 appeared in blood too.

The TCR beta CDR3 regions underwent amplification using RNA transcripts as the source. A first-round RT-PCR of the TCR CDR3 used the HTBI primer set. TCRdb fed the multiplex PCR reads into MiXCR, producing one record per CDR3 protein. The data contain some 510,000 distinct CDR3 sequences, about 20% of them singletons. Germline V gene data show CDR1 as SGHTA and CDR2 as FQGNSA. The germline V and J ends were trimmed by 5 bases and 1 base, with 8 bases remaining between them. CDR3 size: 14 residues. Researchers defined stable Graves' hyperthyroidism as no ophthalmopathy progression within 18 months. Patients aged 18 to 65 had newly diagnosed hyperthyroidism that had lasted under 2 months. Thyroid ultrasound and orbital computed tomography, with clinical symptoms and serum thyroxine and TRAb, informed diagnoses. This clonotype was found a few times. Its cognate antigen is unknown.

The sequence came from a man aged 18 to 30 with Graves' hyperthyroidism. Sequenced: blood. The V call is TRBV7-2, the J call TRBJ2-2; D not resolved. The CDR3 coding sequence is TGTGCCAGCAGCCCCCCACAGAACACCGGGGAGCTGTTTTTT. It yields the protein CASSPPQNTGELFF.